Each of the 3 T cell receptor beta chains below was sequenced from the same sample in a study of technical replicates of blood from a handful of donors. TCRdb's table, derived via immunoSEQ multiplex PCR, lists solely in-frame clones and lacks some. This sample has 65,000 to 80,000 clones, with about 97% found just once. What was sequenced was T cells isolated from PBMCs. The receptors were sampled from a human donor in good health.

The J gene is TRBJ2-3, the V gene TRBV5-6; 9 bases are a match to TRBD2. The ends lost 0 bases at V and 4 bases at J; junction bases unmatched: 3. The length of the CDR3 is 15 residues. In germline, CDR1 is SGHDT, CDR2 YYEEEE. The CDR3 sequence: CASSLEAGGSDTQYF. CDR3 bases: TGTGCCAGCAGCTTGGAAGCGGGAGGTTCAGATACGCAGTATTTT.

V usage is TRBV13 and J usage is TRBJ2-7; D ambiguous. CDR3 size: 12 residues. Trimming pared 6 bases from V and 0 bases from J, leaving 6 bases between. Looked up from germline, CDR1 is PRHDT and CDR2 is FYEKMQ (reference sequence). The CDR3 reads CASSTSSYEQYF. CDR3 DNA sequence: TGTGCCAGCAGTACCAGCTCCTACGAGCAGTACTTC.

The CDR3 DNA follows: TGTGCCAGCAGACAGGGAGTGAACACCGGGGAGCTGTTTTTT. It yields the protein CASRQGVNTGELFF. V and J are TRBV6-1 and TRBJ2-2; weak D call: TRBD1 (6 bases). Per the germline V gene, CDR1 is MNHNS and CDR2 is SASEGT. The CDR3 length is 14 residues. Trimming took 6 bases from V and 1 from J, leaving 9 bases between them.